This T cell receptor beta chain appears in the sequencing data of a study of T cell responses to AZD1222 COVID-19 vaccine. Study in general: Second doses were pooled across both intervals (about 4 or about 12 weeks). Study outcomes and limitations: Nearly half of unique spike-specific TCRs reportedly avoided B.1.351 and B.1.1.7 mutated regions. White British ancestry dominated among donors, who included more females, and clonal diversity was possibly underestimated. The number of AZD1222 recipients seropositive at baseline was only six.

Unmatched junction bases numbered 7, after V lost 4 bases and J lost 4 bases. This CDR3 has 15 residues. Germline CDR1 SNHLY, CDR2 FYNNEI. With regard to this clone: Its antigen is unknown.

Sequencing was performed with immunoSEQ multiplex PCR; in TCRdb, only in-frame clones are kept and a portion is missing. This sample has around 70,000 clones; roughly 90% occur once, and the top ten carry around 8%. The receptor comes from an adult in good health. The chain joins TRBV2 to TRBJ2-3; 8 bases agree with TRBD2. The sequenced sample was peripheral blood, obtained on day 0 of AZD1222 vaccination. The CDR3 bases are TGTGCCAGCAGTGCAAGCGGGAGCGTCCCAGATACGCAGTATTTT. Protein: CASSASGSVPDTQYF. Variable domain in full (rest from reference TRBV2 and TRBJ2-3): EPEVTQTPSHQVTQMGQEVILRCVPISNHLYFYWYRQILGQKVEFLVSFYNNEISEKSEIFDDQFSVERPDGSNFTLKIRSTKLEDSAMYFCASSASGSVPDTQYFGPGTRLTVL.